This T cell receptor beta chain came from a study of regulatory T cells in long-lasting Graves disease. The study, taken as a whole, reports: Peripheral blood was the sole material, not thyroid tissue.

Investigators prepared the TCR beta libraries by applying iRepertoire HTBI primers and Arm-PCR of CDR3 regions. TCRdb itself ran the multiplex PCR reads through MiXCR, one entry per CDR3 protein. This repertoire shows hundreds of thousands of distinct CDR3 sequences, 15% to 20% found once; its top ten account for approximately 20%. Documented time point: newly diagnosed GD, antithyroid drugs for less than 3 months. RNA extracted from PBMCs served as the sequencing template. This clonotype was found many times. No antigen is known for it. The data were also submitted as part of a second study, on T cells in Graves' hyperthyroidism and ophthalmopathy.

This TCR was sampled from a woman between 25 and 40 years old with Graves disease. Sequencing used peripheral blood mononuclear cells (PBMCs), obtained at new diagnosis, from a patient treated with antithyroid drugs.

CDR3 in DNA: TGTGCCAGCAGCCCGAGACTAGCGGGAGCCCAAGAGACCCAGTACTTC. It codes for CASSPRLAGAQETQYF. The chain uses TRBV7-9 and TRBJ2-5, with TRBD2 matching 12 bases. Germline CDR1 and CDR2: SEHNR and FQNEAQ (reference sequence). Germline trimming cut 5 bases from V and 1 base from J; bases unmatched to any gene: 5. The CDR3 has 16 residues.